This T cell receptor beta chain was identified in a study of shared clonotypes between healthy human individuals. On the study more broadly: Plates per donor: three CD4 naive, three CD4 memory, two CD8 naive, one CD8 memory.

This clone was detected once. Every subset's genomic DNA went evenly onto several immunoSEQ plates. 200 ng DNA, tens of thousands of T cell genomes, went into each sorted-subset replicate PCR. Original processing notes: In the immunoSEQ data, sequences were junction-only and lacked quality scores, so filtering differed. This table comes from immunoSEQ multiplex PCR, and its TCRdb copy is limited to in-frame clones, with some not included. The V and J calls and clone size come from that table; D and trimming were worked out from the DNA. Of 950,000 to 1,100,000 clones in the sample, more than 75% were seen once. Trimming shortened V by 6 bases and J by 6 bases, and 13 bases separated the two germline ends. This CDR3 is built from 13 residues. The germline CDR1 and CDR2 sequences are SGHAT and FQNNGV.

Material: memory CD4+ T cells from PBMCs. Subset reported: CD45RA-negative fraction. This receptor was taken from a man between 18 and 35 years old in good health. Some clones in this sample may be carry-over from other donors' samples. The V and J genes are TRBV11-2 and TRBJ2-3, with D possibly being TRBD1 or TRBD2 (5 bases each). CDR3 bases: TGTGCCAGCAGGATGGGGGTTCCCGATACGCAGTATTTT. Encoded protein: CASRMGVPDTQYF.